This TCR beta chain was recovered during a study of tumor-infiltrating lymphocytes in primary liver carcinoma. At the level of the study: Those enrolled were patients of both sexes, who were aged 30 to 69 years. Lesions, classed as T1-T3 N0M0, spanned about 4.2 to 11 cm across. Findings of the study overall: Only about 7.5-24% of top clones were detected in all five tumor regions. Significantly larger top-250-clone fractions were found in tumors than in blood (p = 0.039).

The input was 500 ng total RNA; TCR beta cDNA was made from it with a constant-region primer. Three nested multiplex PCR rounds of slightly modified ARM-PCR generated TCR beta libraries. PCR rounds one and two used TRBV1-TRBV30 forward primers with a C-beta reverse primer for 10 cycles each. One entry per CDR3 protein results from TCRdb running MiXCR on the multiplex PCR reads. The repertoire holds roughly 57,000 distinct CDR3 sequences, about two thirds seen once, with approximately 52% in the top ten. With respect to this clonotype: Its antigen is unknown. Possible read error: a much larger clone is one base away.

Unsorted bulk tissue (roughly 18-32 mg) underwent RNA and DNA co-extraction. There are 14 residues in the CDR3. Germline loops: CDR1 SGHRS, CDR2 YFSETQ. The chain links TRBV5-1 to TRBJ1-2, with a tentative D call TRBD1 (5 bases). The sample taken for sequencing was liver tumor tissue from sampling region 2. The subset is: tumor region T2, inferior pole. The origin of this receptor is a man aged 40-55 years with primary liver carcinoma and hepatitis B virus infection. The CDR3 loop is CTSSLAPSGSGYTF. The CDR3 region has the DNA TGCACCAGCAGCTTGGCTCCCTCAGGGTCTGGCTACACCTTC.